The 29 T cell receptor beta chains presented below share a single source sample, sequenced in a study of naive and memory T cell subsets. Two oligonucleotides, mixed equimolar, formed the beta constant-region primer covering TRBC1 and TRBC2. Nested alpha and beta constant-region primers with the SP2 primer drove four PCR rounds on ligated cDNA. TCRdb recomputed calls from the UMI-ligation and nested PCR reads with MiXCR, one row per CDR3 protein. There are approximately 80,000 distinct CDR3 sequences in the sample; around 9% occur only once, and 1.2% lies in the top ten. The sequenced material came from naive CD8+ T cells from blood. These receptors were taken from a human donor in good health.

This chain connects TRBV24-1 to TRBJ2-3, with TRBD2 as a possible D gene (6 bases). The CDR3 has 18 residues. Trimming shortened V by 3 bases and J by 5 bases, and 23 bases separated the two germline ends. Germline values: CDR1 KGHDR, CDR2 SFDVKD. The DNA for the CDR3 is TGTGCCACCAGTGATGCGACTCGGGACTCCGCCGAGGAAGATACGCAGTATTTT. Its protein product is CATSDATRDSAEEDTQYF.

This chain links TRBV28 with TRBJ2-5; a weak D match, TRBD2 (6 bases). The CDR3 extends over 13 amino acids. Germline V gene sequence: CDR1 MDHEN, CDR2 SYDVKM. Trimming removed 2 bases from V and 5 bases from J, with 9 bases in between. CDR3 bases: TGTGCCAGCAGTTTAGGGAGCGGGGAGACCCAGTACTTC. It yields the protein CASSLGSGETQYF. Based on the CDR3 plus reference TRBV28 and TRBJ2-5, the full variable domain is DVKVTQSSRYLVKRTGEKVFLECVQDMDHENMFWYRQDPGLGLRLIYFSYDVKMKEKGDIPEGYSVSREKKERFSLILESASTNQTSMYLCASSLGSGETQYFGPGTRLLVL.

This clonotype has only one observation. The rearrangement uses TRBV6-1 and TRBJ2-2, with D unresolved. The germline V and J ends were trimmed by 3 bases and 6 bases, with 11 bases remaining between them. The CDR3 loop spans 14 amino acids. Germline assignment: CDR1 MNHNS and CDR2 SASEGT. CDR3 loop: CASSEAYEAGELFF. CDR3 sequence (DNA): TGTGCCAGCAGTGAGGCATATGAGGCCGGGGAGCTGTTTTTT.

This clonotype was seen repeatedly, ten times or more. The CDR3 loop reads CAISERLAGGSGNTIYF. The CDR3 DNA reads as TGTGCCATCAGTGAGCGGTTGGCAGGGGGCTCTGGAAACACCATATATTTT. This rearrangement joins TRBV10-3 to TRBJ1-3; TRBD1 agrees at 7 bases. Unmatched junction bases numbered 7, after V lost 2 bases and J lost 0 bases. This CDR3 has 17 residues. The germline CDR1 and CDR2 sequences are ENHRY and SYGVKD.

This clonotype was observed many times. The chain recombines TRBV28 with TRBJ2-1; no clear D gene. In germline, CDR1 is MDHEN, CDR2 SYDVKM. V was trimmed by 3 bases and J by 0 bases, leaving 9 bases between them. This CDR3 spans 15 amino acids. CDR3 in DNA: TGTGCCAGCAGTTTTAAGTTCAACTCCTACAATGAGCAGTTCTTC. As protein: CASSFKFNSYNEQFF.

This clonotype was seen only a few times. V gene TRBV28 combines with J gene TRBJ1-5; no clear D. V lost 6 bases, J lost 5 bases, and 14 bases lay in between. The CDR3 is made up of 14 amino acids. Germline V gives CDR1 MDHEN, CDR2 SYDVKM. Here the CDR3 DNA reads TGTGCCAGCAGACCTGATATCCCCCATCAGCCCCAGCATTTT. Protein product: CASRPDIPHQPQHF. Supplemented by reference TRBV28 and TRBJ1-5, the full variable domain reads DVKVTQSSRYLVKRTGEKVFLECVQDMDHENMFWYRQDPGLGLRLIYFSYDVKMKEKGDIPEGYSVSREKKERFSLILESASTNQTSMYLCASRPDIPHQPQHFGDGTRLSIL.

This clonotype was detected ten times or more. V is TRBV5-6 and J is TRBJ1-1; D gene ambiguous. The germline gives CDR1 SGHDT, CDR2 YYEEEE. This CDR3 spans 13 amino acids. Trimming cost V 6 bases and J 4 bases, with 13 bases left between them. DNA of the CDR3: TGTGCCAGCACCACGGGTGGGGTCACTGAAGCTTTCTTT. Protein sequence: CASTTGGVTEAFF.

This clonotype showed up just a few times. V is TRBV2 and J is TRBJ1-2; TRBD1 might be the D (5 bases). Germline lookup yields CDR1 SNHLY and CDR2 FYNNEI. Deletions cut 6 bases from V and 5 bases from J, with 13 bases between. The CDR3 sequence is 13 residues long. The CDR3 is CASSQGTGYGYTF. Here the CDR3 DNA reads TGTGCCAGCAGCCAAGGGACGGGATATGGCTACACCTTC.

The rearrangement joins TRBV4-1 to TRBJ2-5; unclear D gene. CDR3 length: 14 amino acids. Germline CDR1 reads MGHRA; CDR2 reads YSYEKL. V lost 0 bases and J 4 bases, leaving 9 bases between the germline ends. In DNA form, the CDR3 reads TGCGCCAGCAGCCAAGATATGTGGGGAGAGACCCAGTACTTC. As protein: CASSQDMWGETQYF.

The table lists this clonotype with a few counts. V usage is TRBV13 and J usage is TRBJ2-5, with D tentatively TRBD2 (6 bases). V was clipped by 5 bases and J by 2 bases, with 18 bases between them. The CDR3 has 16 residues. The V gene's germline CDR1 is PRHDT and CDR2 FYEKMQ (reference sequence). In DNA, the CDR3 is TGTGCCAGCAGCGCAGACGGGCTAGCGAGACAAGAGACCCAGTACTTC. Amino acids: CASSADGLARQETQYF.

This clonotype was detected only a few times. The rearrangement links TRBV29-1 to TRBJ1-2, with 9 positions matching TRBD1. The germline V gene encodes CDR1 SQVTM and CDR2 ANQGSEA. The CDR3 has 15 amino acids. V gave up 3 bases and J gave up 5 bases; unmatched junction bases: 10. The CDR3, as DNA: TGCAGCGTTGAGGATTCCGGGACAGGGACTTATGGCTACACCTTC. Amino acid sequence: CSVEDSGTGTYGYTF.

Only a few counts were recorded for this clonotype. J is TRBJ2-2 and V is TRBV20-1; 9 nucleotides match TRBD2. Germline lookup yields CDR1 DFQATT and CDR2 SNEGSKA (reference sequence). Trimming took 6 bases from V and 5 from J; bases not matched to a gene: 13. This CDR3 spans 16 amino acids. The CDR3 DNA reads as TGCAGTGCCCAATACCGGCGGGAGGGCCGGACCGGGGAGCTGTTTTTT. Its protein product is CSAQYRREGRTGELFF.

This clonotype was observed a single time. This sequence joins TRBV6-1 and TRBJ1-5; 12 nucleotides align to TRBD1. V shed 2 bases, J shed 6 bases, and the junction held 5 bases outside the gene matches. This CDR3 has 16 residues. The germline CDR1 and CDR2 sequences are MNHNS and SASEGT. The CDR3 DNA is TGTGCCAGCAGTGAAACTGGGACAGGGGGCGGTCAGCCCCAGCATTTT. Encoded protein: CASSETGTGGGQPQHF.

This clonotype was seen many times. This rearrangement joins TRBV20-1 to TRBJ2-3; 11 bases line up with TRBD2. From germline, CDR1 is DFQATT and CDR2 SNEGSKA (reference sequence). V lost 0 bases, J lost 4 bases, and 6 bases stayed unmatched. CDR3 length: 16 amino acids. The CDR3 protein is CSARDALAGVPDTQYF. CDR3 sequence (DNA): TGCAGTGCTAGAGATGCACTAGCGGGAGTTCCAGATACGCAGTATTTT.

This clonotype was counted a few times. CDR3 in DNA: TGTGCCAGCAGCCAAGAATGGGGGCGCACAGATACGCAGTATTTT. It encodes CASSQEWGRTDTQYF. V and J are TRBV3-1 and TRBJ2-3; a weak D match, TRBD1 (6 bases). The V gene's germline CDR1 is LGHDT and CDR2 YNNKEL (reference sequence). The CDR3 has 15 residues. Between the trimmed V and J ends, which lost 0 bases and 1 base, there was a span of 8 bases.

The sample holds a few counts of this clonotype. The chain combines TRBV4-1 with TRBJ2-5; 10 bases fit TRBD1. The V gene's germline CDR1 is MGHRA and CDR2 YSYEKL. V dropped 4 bases and J dropped 5; count of bases not matched to a gene: 7. The CDR3 has 15 residues. The chain's CDR3 is CASSPRQGAQETQYF. The CDR3 nucleotides are TGCGCCAGCAGCCCTCGACAGGGGGCGCAGGAGACCCAGTACTTC.

The chain couples TRBV2 to TRBJ1-2; D call uncertain. The CDR3 consists of 12 residues. V lost 6 bases to trimming and J lost 0 bases, with 5 bases between them. The V gene's germline CDR1 is SNHLY and CDR2 FYNNEI. The CDR3 coding sequence is TGTGCCAGCAGAACAGCTAACTATGGCTACACCTTC. Translating gives CASRTANYGYTF. Filled out from reference TRBV2 and TRBJ1-2, the complete variable domain reads EPEVTQTPSHQVTQMGQEVILRCVPISNHLYFYWYRQILGQKVEFLVSFYNNEISEKSEIFDDQFSVERPDGSNFTLKIRSTKLEDSAMYFCASRTANYGYTFGSGTRLTVV.

V is TRBV5-4 and J is TRBJ2-1, with 14 bases aligning to TRBD2. The CDR3 extends over 18 amino acids. In germline, CDR1 is SGHNT, CDR2 YYREEE (reference sequence). Unmatched junction bases numbered 8, after V lost 2 bases and J lost 4 bases. This CDR3 reads CASSLGTSGSGTYNEQFF. The DNA for the CDR3 is TGTGCCAGCAGCTTAGGGACTAGCGGGAGCGGGACATACAATGAGCAGTTCTTC.

This clonotype was detected ten times or more. The chain employs TRBV7-9 and TRBJ2-7; TRBD1 matches at 7 bases. Per germline, CDR1 SEHNR and CDR2 FQNEAQ (reference sequence). The CDR3 is 12 residues long. V was clipped by 5 bases and J by 4 bases; unmatched bases: 2. The CDR3 loop reads CASSGDSYEQYF. The DNA of the CDR3 is TGTGCCAGCAGCGGGGACAGTTACGAGCAGTACTTC.

CDR3 region: CASSSRDRGEKLFF. The CDR3 DNA is TGTGCCAGCAGCAGCCGGGACAGGGGCGAAAAACTGTTTTTT. The chain joins TRBV5-4 to TRBJ1-4, with 10 positions matching TRBD1. The J segment lost 8 bases and the V segment lost 4 bases, leaving 5 bases of the junction unmatched. The length of the CDR3 is 14 residues. The germline CDR1 and CDR2 sequences are SGHNT and YYREEE (reference sequence).

This chain joins TRBV20-1 and TRBJ1-2; unclear D gene. V was trimmed by 1 base and J by 8 bases, leaving 14 bases between them. The CDR3 has 13 amino acids. Germline CDR1 and CDR2: DFQATT and SNEGSKA (reference sequence). This chain's CDR3 is CSARATEFFGYTF. CDR3 sequence (DNA): TGCAGTGCTAGAGCCACAGAATTCTTCGGCTACACCTTC.

The sample holds many counts of this clonotype. Here the CDR3 reads CASSSGTGRQPQHF. In DNA form, the CDR3 reads TGTGCCAGCAGCTCAGGGACAGGTCGGCAGCCCCAGCATTTT. The J gene is TRBJ1-5, the V gene TRBV7-8; 8 bases line up with TRBD1. Germline CDR1 SGHVS, CDR2 FQNEAQ. The V gene end was trimmed by 4 bases and the J gene end by 7 bases; junction bases not matched to a gene: 6. The CDR3 runs to 14 residues.

A few counts support this clonotype. The chain employs TRBV14 and TRBJ2-3; D is unclear. Germline assignment: CDR1 SGHDN and CDR2 FVKESK. Trimming stripped 3 bases from V and 2 bases from J, with 9 bases between. The CDR3 runs 14 residues. CDR3 coding DNA: TGTGCCAGCAGCCAGAGAAGATCCACAGATACGCAGTATTTT. Translation gives CASSQRRSTDTQYF.

The rearrangement uses TRBV27 and TRBJ2-4; D gene unclear. The V gene lost 2 bases and the J gene lost 4 bases, with 12 bases spanning the gap. From germline, CDR1 is MNHEY and CDR2 SMNVEV (reference sequence). The CDR3 has 15 residues. The CDR3 sequence: CASSLSGYGKNIQYF. The CDR3 coding sequence is TGTGCCAGCAGTTTAAGTGGTTATGGTAAAAACATTCAGTACTTC.

The V gene is TRBV11-2, the J gene TRBJ2-2; TRBD2 matches 8 bases. CDR1 is SGHAT, CDR2 FQNNGV, per germline. V lost 7 bases, J lost 1 base, and 14 bases stayed unmatched. This CDR3 is built from 18 residues. CDR3 residues: CASTLKASGRMNTGELFF. As DNA, the CDR3 is TGTGCCAGCACCCTGAAGGCTAGCGGGCGAATGAACACCGGGGAGCTGTTTTTT.

This clonotype appeared a few times. The chain is built from TRBV5-5 and TRBJ2-3; D is undetermined. CDR1 is SGHKS, CDR2 YYEKEE, per germline (reference sequence). The CDR3 has 13 residues. The ends were cut back, 0 bases at V and 4 bases at J, with 6 bases in the middle. The CDR3 DNA follows: TGTGCCAGCAGCTTGGGATGGTCAGATACGCAGTATTTT. It encodes CASSLGWSDTQYF.

This clonotype appeared a few times. The chain couples TRBV28 to TRBJ2-1; no definite D call. The CDR3 spans 11 residues. Germline lookup yields CDR1 MDHEN and CDR2 SYDVKM. V lost 5 bases and J 5 bases, leaving 4 bases between the germline ends. The CDR3 DNA sequence: TGTGCCAGCAGTCCCCACAATGAGCAGTTCTTC. Translating it yields CASSPHNEQFF.

CDR3 in amino acids: CASSIPGLAGAEDTQYF. CDR3 sequence (DNA): TGTGCCAGCAGTATACCGGGACTAGCGGGAGCGGAAGATACGCAGTATTTT. J is TRBJ2-3 and V is TRBV2; TRBD2 matches at 14 bases. CDR3 size: 17 residues. Germline CDR1 and CDR2: SNHLY and FYNNEI. The trim removed 5 bases at V and 5 bases at J, leaving 9 bases unmatched.

The gene calls are TRBV18 and TRBJ2-7; 8 bases are a match to TRBD1. Germline V gene data show CDR1 as KGHSH and CDR2 as LQKENI. Losses at the gene ends were 3 bases for V and 3 bases for J; bases not matched to a gene: 7. The CDR3 extends over 15 amino acids. CDR3 in DNA: TGTGCCAGCTCACCCCGGACAGGGAGGATCTACGAGCAGTACTTC. Protein: CASSPRTGRIYEQYF.